This T cell receptor (beta chain) comes out of a study of blood T cell repertoires in COVID-19. The table came from immunoSEQ multiplex PCR; TCRdb's copy has only in-frame clones and leaves some out. The sample lists 150,000 to 200,000 clones, roughly 81% occurring once. V lost 3 bases and J 1 base, leaving 20 bases between the germline ends. There are 18 residues in the CDR3. The germline V gene encodes CDR1 SGDLS and CDR2 YYNGEE. The V call is TRBV9, the J call TRBJ2-1; weak D call: TRBD2 (7 bases). The sequence came from an elderly woman with COVID-19, enrolled during active disease. The sample was peripheral blood. Here the CDR3 DNA reads TGTGCCAGCAGCGCACTATGGGGGCTAGCGGTATCCTACAATGAGCAGTTCTTC. Amino acid sequence: CASSALWGLAVSYNEQFF.